The 19 T cell receptor beta chains below were found in one sample sequenced in a study of T cell repertoires in cytomegalovirus infection. No antigens are known for them. TCRdb re-analysed the reads in MiXCR, keeping a single row per CDR3 protein. The profile shows roughly 120,000 distinct CDR3 sequences, roughly a tenth of them singletons. Material: PBMCs, sequenced either directly or after in vitro stimulation (not recorded which). All receptors come from a human donor in good health (CMV status not recorded). Some clones in this sample may be carry-over from other donors' samples.

This clonotype was detected many times. This sequence joins TRBV28 and TRBJ2-4; TRBD2 aligns across 8 bases. Unmatched junction bases numbered 15, after V lost 5 bases and J lost 6 bases. The CDR3 length is 17 residues. CDR1 and CDR2 (germline): MDHEN, SYDVKM. The CDR3 DNA follows: TGTGCCAGCAGTGCCCGGACCGGGACTAGGGGGAGAAACATTCAGTACTTC. Encoded protein: CASSARTGTRGRNIQYF.

This clonotype was recorded at least ten times. The chain recombines TRBV13 with TRBJ1-6, with TRBD1 matching 9 bases. V shed 5 bases, J shed 7 bases, and the junction held 9 bases outside the gene matches. Per the germline V gene, CDR1 is PRHDT and CDR2 is FYEKMQ (reference sequence). CDR3 length: 16 amino acids. This CDR3 reads CASSPGQGRRNSPLHF. DNA of the CDR3: TGTGCCAGCAGCCCCGGACAGGGGCGAAGAAATTCACCCCTCCACTTT.

This clonotype has a handful of counts. This chain connects TRBV6-6 to TRBJ2-7; 8 nucleotides align to TRBD2. The CDR3 runs to 15 residues. Per germline, CDR1 MNHNY and CDR2 SVGAGI (reference sequence). Unmatched junction bases numbered 13, after V lost 7 bases and J lost 5 bases. The CDR3 bases are TGTGCCAGCACCTCGGGGGGGGCGGGAGGCGACGAGCAGTACGTC. It codes for CASTSGGAGGDEQYV.

The sample holds many counts of this clonotype. The CDR3 spells CASSSPPLDRFSYNEQFF. Here the CDR3 DNA reads TGTGCCAGCAGTTCCCCTCCTTTGGACAGGTTCTCCTACAATGAGCAGTTCTTC. V is TRBV6-2 or TRBV6-3 and J is TRBJ2-1; 7 bases map to TRBD1. This CDR3 has 18 residues. Germline V gives CDR1 MNHEY, CDR2 SVGEGT. J lost 0 bases, V lost 4 bases, and 12 bases had no gene match.

This clonotype was found many times. The chain uses TRBV11-3 and TRBJ1-2; possibly TRBD1 for D (5 bases). This CDR3 has 17 residues. The germline V and J ends were trimmed by 4 bases and 7 bases, with 25 bases remaining between them. Germline V gene lookup returns CDR1 SGHNT and CDR2 YENEEA. CDR3 residues: CASSSFVSGRPSSGYTF. CDR3 DNA: TGTGCCAGCAGCTCATTTGTTTCGGGACGCCCATCGAGTGGCTACACCTTC. The full variable domain, its missing parts supplied by reference TRBV11-3 and TRBJ1-2, is EAGVVQSPRYKIIEKKQPVAFWCNPISGHNTLYWYLQNLGQGPELLIRYENEEAVDDSQLPKDRFSAERLKGVDSTLKIQPAELGDSAVYLCASSSFVSGRPSSGYTFGSGTRLTVV.

This clonotype was detected many times. The chain uses TRBV28 and TRBJ2-1; D is unresolved. The CDR3 sequence is 13 residues long. Looked up from germline, CDR1 is MDHEN and CDR2 is SYDVKM. With 1 base removed from V and 5 bases from J, the gap between germline ends came to 6 bases. The CDR3 reads CASSLFSHNEQFF. The CDR3 DNA reads as TGTGCCAGCAGTTTATTTTCACACAATGAGCAGTTCTTC.

V is TRBV6-2 or TRBV6-3 and J is TRBJ1-2; D is unclear. The CDR3 is made up of 12 amino acids. CDR1 MNHEY and CDR2 SVGEGT come from the germline V gene. With 2 bases removed from V and 8 bases from J, the gap between germline ends came to 9 bases. The CDR3 DNA sequence: TGTGCCAGCAGTTACCGGTTGTGGGGCTACACCTTC. Amino acid sequence: CASSYRLWGYTF.

By sample share, this clonotype is medium-sized. This chain uses TRBV7-8 with TRBJ2-3; no reliable D call. CDR3 length: 15 residues. Germline assignment: CDR1 SGHVS and CDR2 FQNEAQ. V gave up 5 bases and J gave up 2 bases, with 14 bases separating them. This chain's CDR3 is CASSLSAGFTDTQYF. The CDR3 nucleotides read TGTGCCAGCAGCCTCTCGGCTGGTTTCACAGATACGCAGTATTTT.

This clonotype was seen more than once but under ten times. The chain carries TRBV15 and TRBJ2-1; no clear D gene. This CDR3 contains 16 residues. The germline CDR1 and CDR2 sequences are LNHNV and YYDKDF (reference sequence). V was pared by 1 base and J by 7 bases, with 17 bases between. In nucleotides, the CDR3 is TGTGCCACCAGCAGAGCCCTAGTCCAACTGGGTAATGAGCAGTTCTTC. It codes for CATSRALVQLGNEQFF.

This clonotype was found many times. The chain has TRBV7-9 and TRBJ1-3, with TRBD1 matching over 10 bases. Germline V gene data show CDR1 as SEHNR and CDR2 as FQNEAQ (reference sequence). Germline trimming cut 0 bases from V and 0 bases from J; bases unmatched to any gene: 8. There are 19 residues in the CDR3. Written as DNA, the CDR3 is TGTGCCAGCAGCTTAGCCCTGGGGACAGGGGAAGGCTCTGGAAACACCATATATTTT. Its translation is CASSLALGTGEGSGNTIYF.

A word on this clonotype: One base away lies a much larger clone, so this may be a sequencing read error. The chain couples TRBV28 to TRBJ2-7; perhaps TRBD1 as D (6 bases). The CDR3 consists of 16 residues. Trimming took 0 bases from V and 5 from J, leaving 17 bases between them. The germline CDR1 and CDR2 sequences are MDHEN and SYDVKM. CDR3 nucleotide sequence: TGTGCCAGCAGTTTATGGAGGGGAAGAGGGGACAACGAGCAGTACTTC. It is translated as CASSLWRGRGDNEQYF.

The V and J genes are TRBV30 and TRBJ2-2, with D possibly being TRBD2 (6 bases). The CDR3 length is 13 residues. Trimming took off 4 bases at V and 6 bases at J, with 12 bases between the two ends. The germline CDR1 and CDR2 sequences are GTSNPN and SVGIG (reference sequence). The CDR3 region has the DNA TGTGCCTGGACTTTGACTAGGTCCGGGGAGCTGTTTTTT. Translated, it gives CAWTLTRSGELFF. The variable domain in full, completed from reference TRBV30 and TRBJ2-2, reads SQTIHQWPATLVQPVGSPLSLECTVEGTSNPNLYWYRQAAGRGLQLLFYSVGIGQISSEVPQNLSASRPQDRQFILSSKKLLLSDSGFYLCAWTLTRSGELFFGEGSRLTVL.

Notes on this clonotype: A read error is possible here, since a much larger clone lies one base away. This sequence joins TRBV4-3 and TRBJ2-7; no clear D gene. The germline V gene encodes CDR1 LGHNA and CDR2 YSLEER. CDR3 size: 14 residues. The CDR3 here is CTSRARPESYEQYF. The CDR3 coding sequence is TGCACCAGCCGTGCTCGCCCTGAATCTTACGAGCAGTACTTC.

There are many counts of this clonotype. The chain recombines TRBV20-1 with TRBJ2-1; D is undetermined. V lost 6 bases and J lost 4, with 16 bases in between. The V gene's germline CDR1 is DFQATT and CDR2 SNEGSKA (reference sequence). This CDR3 has 14 residues. CDR3 sequence reads: CSAPHSTAYNEQFF. For the CDR3, the DNA is TGCAGTGCGCCGCATAGTACCGCATACAATGAGCAGTTCTTC.

This clonotype was observed many times. The chain carries TRBV3-1 and TRBJ1-1; 10 bases align to TRBD1. The CDR3 extends over 14 amino acids. The germline V gene has CDR1 LGHDT and CDR2 YNNKEL (reference sequence). The V gene end was trimmed by 4 bases and the J gene end by 11 bases; junction bases not matched to a gene: 10. The CDR3 spells CASSPGQGDPTAFF. The CDR3 coding sequence is TGTGCCAGCAGCCCCGGACAGGGGGATCCCACGGCTTTCTTT.

This chain links TRBV7-6 with TRBJ2-7; D is undetermined. Trimming took off 2 bases at V and 7 bases at J, with 21 bases between the two ends. The CDR3 sequence is 16 residues long. Germline assignment: CDR1 SGHVS and CDR2 FNYEAQ. The DNA of the CDR3 is TGTGCCAGCAGCTTATACTCGTTCAAGATGAACAATGAGCAGTACGTC. Translating it yields CASSLYSFKMNNEQYV.

This clonotype was observed a few times. The chain joins TRBV20-1 to TRBJ2-3; 11 nucleotides line up with TRBD2. The J segment lost 4 bases and the V segment lost 3 bases, leaving 6 bases of the junction unmatched. This CDR3 is built from 15 residues. Germline loops: CDR1 DFQATT, CDR2 SNEGSKA (reference sequence). The DNA of the CDR3 is TGCAGTGCTAGGGTTAGCGGGAGGGCTGCAGATACGCAGTATTTT. Its translation: CSARVSGRAADTQYF.

In this sample, this clonotype turned up many times. The rearrangement joins TRBV7-2 to TRBJ1-2; no clear D. The CDR3 covers 12 residues. Germline V gene data show CDR1 as SGHTA and CDR2 as FQGNSA. V lost 1 base and J 4 bases, leaving 4 bases between the germline ends. The CDR3 DNA reads TGTGCCAGCAGCTTAGTCGGCTATGGCTACACCTTC. This encodes CASSLVGYGYTF. Complete variable domain (other parts from reference TRBV7-2 and TRBJ1-2): GAGVSQSPSNKVTEKGKDVELRCDPISGHTALYWYRQSLGQGLEFLIYFQGNSAPDKSGLPSDRFSAERTGGSVSTLTIQRTQQEDSAVYLCASSLVGYGYTFGSGTRLTVV.

The sample holds many counts of this clonotype. V and J are TRBV20-1 and TRBJ1-2; D gene ambiguous. The CDR3 consists of 17 residues. Per germline, CDR1 DFQATT and CDR2 SNEGSKA (reference sequence). Trimming stripped 3 bases from V and 8 bases from J, with 28 bases between. DNA for the CDR3: TGCAGTGCTAGTGCCCTCGGACGATTAGGGAGCGCCGCGGGCTACACCTTC. Protein sequence: CSASALGRLGSAAGYTF.